This TCR beta chain was recorded in a study of OX40 agonist ivuxolimab in advanced cancers. Regarding the study in general: Ivuxolimab was a fully human IgG2 agonistic monoclonal antibody targeting the costimulatory receptor OX40 (CD134). Peripheral TCRbeta sequencing aimed to test whether ivuxolimab altered TCR sequence diversity and caused clonal T-cell expansion. Three dose-escalation patients achieved partial responses, one with hepatocellular carcinoma and two with cutaneous melanoma. Of the roughly 54 dose-escalation patients, hepatocellular carcinoma was present in approximately 20, melanoma in roughly 15, renal cell carcinoma in 9 and head and neck cancer in 9. Patients were allowed to have had prior anti-PD-1, anti-PD-L1 or anti-CTLA-4 therapy, and less than 45% of the dose-escalation patients had previously received checkpoint inhibitors. In the dose-escalation cohort, 82.7% of patients were male, and the mean age was around 60 years, with a range of roughly 23 to 85. The monotherapy dose-escalation portion (N ≈ 50 patients) of the phase I ivuxolimab trial is reported in the paper. Intravenous ivuxolimab was administered to patients every 2 weeks at six dose levels: 0.01, 0.1, 0.3, 1.5, 3 and 10 mg/kg.

The investigation overall reported the following: In the 0.1-3.0 mg/kg groups, partial responders had among the lowest normalized peripheral clonal expansion, particularly in CD8+ T cells. Low levels of normalized T-cell clonal expansion were also seen in some patients who did not respond. After ivuxolimab, expanded clones were on average more numerous among CD8+ T cells than among CD4+ T cells. Antigen specificity was not determined for the clonally expanded peripheral T cells. At doses of 0.1 to 3.0 mg/kg, clonal expansion of both CD4+ and CD8+ blood T cells was observed from baseline to week 6.

The trial excluded patients who had a history of autoimmune disease or were on systemic immunosuppression. Peripheral blood for TCR sequencing was collected from all dose cohorts at baseline, on cycle 4 day 1, and on cycle 7 day 1. The samples were taken from a phase I, first-in-human, multicenter, open-label dose-escalation trial of ivuxolimab. Adults with locally advanced or metastatic head and neck squamous cell, hepatocellular, melanoma or renal cell carcinoma were enrolled in the trial. Before TCR sequencing, CD4+ and CD8+ T cells were separately sorted from peripheral blood. For sequencing of the TCRbeta CDR3 region, genomic DNA was extracted from the sorted cells. The immunoSEQ Assay was used for sequencing of TCRbeta CDR3 regions. The immuneACCESS repertoire file appears here via TCRdb, limited to in-frame rearrangements. These files lack a portion of the clones; in checked studies, under half of the deficit traces to unresolved V genes, and the cause of the others is not known. For this sample there are around 29,000 clones; about 86% appear just once. The ten largest clones capture 32% of the sample.

V is trimmed back by 5 bases and J by 3 bases, and the junction contains 7 bases that no gene match accounts for. The germline V gene specifies SNHLY as CDR1 and FYNNEI as CDR2. Measured from the cysteine to the phenylalanine, the CDR3 is 15 residues long. This entry keeps only the CDR3 DNA: 45 bases, framed from base 1. Details on this clone: Its antigen remains unidentified. The record has no base qualities; no much larger clone is one base away.

The sample here was CD4+ or CD8+ T cells sorted from blood, taken in a trial of the OX40 agonist ivuxolimab. The receptor chain draws on TRBV2 and TRBJ2-7; TRBD1 fits 10 bases in the junction. This clonotype was sampled from an adult with an advanced solid tumor such as melanoma, head and neck, liver or kidney cancer. The CDR3 has the sequence CASSPPGQGLYEQYF. The DNA reads TGTGCCAGCAGTCCGCCGGGACAGGGGCTCTACGAGCAGTACTTC.